A single T cell receptor (beta chain) is shown here with its context. This sample was taken from a study of blood T cell repertoires in COVID-19. On the study more broadly: Collection of acute and convalescent COVID-19 samples took place in the United States, Italy and Spain. PBMCs, B-cell-depleted T cells, or T cells were the source of the cDNA or gDNA that made up the material.

TCRdb's copy holds only in-frame clones and misses some; the assay was immunoSEQ multiplex PCR. This table has around 300,000 clones, approximately 90% appearing once. The CDR3 sequence is 15 residues long. The ends were cut back, 2 bases at V and 2 bases at J, with 12 bases in the middle. Germline V gene lookup returns CDR1 MNHEY and CDR2 SMNVEV (reference sequence). This chain links TRBV27 with TRBJ1-2, with D possibly matching TRBD1 (6 bases). Sequencing used peripheral blood. This clonotype was obtained from a woman aged 25 to 45 with COVID-19, enrolled during active disease. The chain's CDR3 is CASSLKQGGNYGYTF. In DNA form, the CDR3 reads TGTGCCAGCAGTTTAAAACAGGGTGGGAACTATGGCTACACCTTC.